These T cell receptor beta chains were read from a single sample in a study of cytomegalovirus exposure and HLA in healthy donors. Libraries were prepared by immunoSEQ multiplex PCR; TCRdb keeps only in-frame clonotypes and omits some of them. The sample consists of 95,000 to 150,000 clones, approximately 80% of them appearing once. The specimen sequenced was PBMCs. These receptors were obtained from a woman aged 40 to 50 in good health and CMV-seropositive. CDR3s include the opening cysteine and the closing phenylalanine or tryptophan. The D gene is left open where the match is weak. Expanded clones are given a class, and other clones once, few, many or no size at all.

J | V | D | size | DNA | CDR3
TRBJ1-2 | TRBV25-1 | TRBD1 | - | TGTGCCAGCAGTGGGGCGGGGACAGGGAAGGGGGCTAACTATGGCTACACCTTC | CASSGAGTGKGANYGYTF
TRBJ1-3 | TRBV4-1 | - | once | TGCGCCAGCAGCCAAGATGTCACAGGCGAATTCTCTGGAAACACCATATATTTT | CASSQDVTGEFSGNTIYF
TRBJ1-6 | TRBV9 | TRBD1 | - | TGTGCCAGCAGCGCCCGGGACAGGGGCAATTCACCCCTCCACTTT | CASSARDRGNSPLHF
TRBJ1-5 | TRBV19 | TRBD1 | - | TGTGCCAGTAGCATGGGGACAGGGAGGGTGAGGGATCAGCCCCAGCATTTT | CASSMGTGRVRDQPQHF
TRBJ1-2 | TRBV18 | - | few | TGTGCCAGCTCCCCTTCGGGGGGAAACTATGGCTACACCTTC | CASSPSGGNYGYTF
TRBJ2-2 | TRBV6-5 | - | few | TGTGCCAGCATGTTTCCGGGGAACACCGGGGAGCTGTTTTTT | CASMFPGNTGELFF
TRBJ1-3 | TRBV30 | - | once | TGTGCCTGGAGTGGACAACGGATCTCTGGAAACACCATATATTTT | CAWSGQRISGNTIYF
TRBJ2-2 | TRBV7-3 | TRBD2 | - | TGTGCCAGCAGCTTAGGACTAGCGGGAGGTACCGGGGAGCTGTTTTTT | CASSLGLAGGTGELFF
TRBJ2-1 | TRBV18 | - | - | TGTGCCAGCTCACCAGCCTCGGATGAGCAGTTCTTC | CASSPASDEQFF
TRBJ2-7 | TRBV7-9 | - | - | TGTGCCAGCAGCTCTTACTACTCCTACGAGCAGTACTTC | CASSSYYSYEQYF
TRBJ2-7 | TRBV29-1 | - | - | TGCAGCGTTGTACAGGGTACCTACGAGCAGTACTTC | CSVVQGTYEQYF
TRBJ2-1 | TRBV7-3 | - | - | TGTGCCAGCAGCCGCACCGGGACTGACTACAATGAGCAGTTCTTC | CASSRTGTDYNEQFF
TRBJ1-1 | TRBV9 | - | - | TGTGCCAGCAGCACCAGACAGGCCACTGAAGCTTTCTTT | CASSTRQATEAFF
TRBJ1-4 | TRBV7-9 | - | few | TGTGCCAGCAGCTTAGCGCAAAGCCAGGGGAATAATGAAAAACTGTTTTTT | CASSLAQSQGNNEKLFF